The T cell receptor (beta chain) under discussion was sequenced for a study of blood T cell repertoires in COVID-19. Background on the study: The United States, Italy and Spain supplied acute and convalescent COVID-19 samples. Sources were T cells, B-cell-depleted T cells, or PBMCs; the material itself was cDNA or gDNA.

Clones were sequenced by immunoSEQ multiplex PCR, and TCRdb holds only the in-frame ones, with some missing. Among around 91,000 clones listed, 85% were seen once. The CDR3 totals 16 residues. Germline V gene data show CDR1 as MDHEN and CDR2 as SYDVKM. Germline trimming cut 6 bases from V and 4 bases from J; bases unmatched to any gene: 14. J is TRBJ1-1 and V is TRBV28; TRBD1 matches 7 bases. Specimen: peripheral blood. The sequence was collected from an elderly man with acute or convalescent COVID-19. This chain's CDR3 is CASRPTPHRGSTEAFF. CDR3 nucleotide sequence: TGTGCCAGCAGACCAACCCCCCACAGGGGTAGCACTGAAGCTTTCTTT.